The 30 T cell receptor beta chains in this list originate from one sample, sequenced in a study of long-term antiretroviral therapy in people with HIV. Survey-level resolution applied to immunoSEQ assay v3.0. The protocol was immunoSEQ multiplex PCR, while the TCRdb copy is restricted to in-frame clones and leaves out a portion. The sample has roughly 37,000 clones; 80% are singletons. Here the sequenced sample was unsorted PBMCs, taken 3.4 years after starting antiretroviral therapy. The receptors were sampled from a man younger than 40 with HIV.

The chain couples TRBV27 to TRBJ2-7; 7 nucleotides align to TRBD1. CDR1 is MNHEY, CDR2 SMNVEV, per germline (reference sequence). V lost 0 bases and J lost 6; bases outside the gene matches: 8. The CDR3 runs to 15 residues. Written as DNA, the CDR3 is TGTGCCAGCAGTTTATCCCCTAGACAGGGCGTCGAGCAGTACTTC. Translation: CASSLSPRQGVEQYF.

The chain employs TRBV30 and TRBJ1-3; tentative D call: TRBD1 (6 bases). The CDR3 extends over 15 amino acids. Trimming removed 3 bases from V and 4 bases from J, with 16 bases in between. Germline V CDR1 and CDR2: GTSNPN, SVGIG (reference sequence). The CDR3, as DNA: TGTGCCTGGAGCGCCGACTGGGGGCCGGGAAACACCATATATTTT. Its protein is CAWSADWGPGNTIYF.

This clone has just a few counts. This chain uses TRBV5-1 with TRBJ1-4; no reliable D call. Germline V gene data show CDR1 as SGHRS and CDR2 as YFSETQ. There are 13 residues in the CDR3. V was trimmed by 8 bases and J by 0 bases, leaving 8 bases between them. The CDR3 loop reads CASKATTNEKLFF. The CDR3 DNA is TGCGCCAGTAAAGCAACAACTAATGAAAAACTGTTTTTT.

This clone has a single count. J is TRBJ2-7 and V is TRBV2, with 7 bases lining up with TRBD2. Trimming removed 2 bases from V and 6 bases from J; junction bases left unmatched: 10. This CDR3 contains 15 residues. Per germline, CDR1 SNHLY and CDR2 FYNNEI. This CDR3 reads CASSESGRALVEQYF. CDR3 DNA: TGTGCCAGCAGTGAATCGGGGAGGGCCTTAGTCGAGCAGTACTTC.

This clone was seen only once. The chain couples TRBV15 to TRBJ2-2; 13 nucleotides align to TRBD2. This CDR3 is built from 20 residues. Germline values: CDR1 LNHNV, CDR2 YYDKDF (reference sequence). V gave up 1 base and J gave up 1 base; unmatched junction bases: 9. CDR3: CATSRVRTSGRRRNTGELFF. CDR3 nucleotide sequence: TGTGCCACCAGCAGAGTGAGGACTAGCGGGAGAAGGCGGAACACCGGGGAGCTGTTTTTT.

V and J are TRBV7-2 and TRBJ2-2; no clear D. The V end was cut by 0 bases, the J end by 4 bases, with 12 bases between. CDR3 length equals 16 residues. Germline V lookup: CDR1 SGHTA, CDR2 FQGNSA. Here the CDR3 reads CASSLAGGVITGELFF. The CDR3 bases are TGTGCCAGCAGCTTAGCGGGCGGCGTAATCACCGGGGAGCTGTTTTTT.

This sequence joins TRBV29-1 and TRBJ2-7; 7 nucleotides line up with TRBD2. The CDR3 is 13 amino acids. Unmatched junction bases numbered 3, after V lost 4 bases and J lost 0 bases. Per germline, CDR1 SQVTM and CDR2 ANQGSEA. This CDR3 is CSVGGRGSYEQYF. Here the CDR3 DNA reads TGCAGCGTTGGCGGGAGAGGCTCCTACGAGCAGTACTTC.

The rearrangement joins TRBV15 to TRBJ1-5, with D uncertain. V was trimmed by 0 bases and J by 0 bases, leaving 3 bases between them. The CDR3 runs to 14 residues. CDR1 is LNHNV, CDR2 YYDKDF, per germline (reference sequence). This CDR3 is CATSRDNSNQPQHF. The DNA for the CDR3 is TGTGCCACCAGCAGAGATAATAGCAATCAGCCCCAGCATTTT.

This chain links TRBV6-1 with TRBJ2-3; 11 bases line up with TRBD1. V was pared by 8 bases and J by 6 bases, with 10 bases of the junction left unmatched. Germline V gives CDR1 MNHNS, CDR2 SASEGT. This CDR3 spans 15 amino acids. The CDR3 DNA follows: TGTGCCAGCGGTCCACGGACAGGGGGCGGCGATACGCAGTATTTT. Protein product: CASGPRTGGGDTQYF.

The chain recombines TRBV30 with TRBJ1-1, with D uncertain. This CDR3 spans 13 amino acids. The germline V gene has CDR1 GTSNPN and CDR2 SVGIG (reference sequence). The ends were cut back, 3 bases at V and 2 bases at J, with 10 bases in the middle. The CDR3 region is CAWRKGSNTEAFF. The CDR3 bases are TGTGCCTGGAGGAAGGGATCTAACACTGAAGCTTTCTTT.

The CDR3 region has the DNA TGTGCCAGCAGCCCCGGTAGGATGTCTGGGAATCAGCCCCAGCATTTT. Translated: CASSPGRMSGNQPQHF. The V call is TRBV7-2, the J call TRBJ1-5; no clear D. CDR3 size: 16 residues. V was pared by 5 bases and J by 4 bases, with 18 bases between. Looked up from germline, CDR1 is SGHTA and CDR2 is FQGNSA.

The gene calls are TRBV7-8 and TRBJ2-5, with D perhaps TRBD1 (6 bases). The germline V gene has CDR1 SGHVS and CDR2 FQNEAQ. V was cut by 4 bases and J by 0 bases, with 15 bases left in between. This CDR3 comprises 16 residues. CDR3 region: CASSSKVRDNQETQYF. The DNA for the CDR3 is TGTGCCAGCAGCTCCAAAGTACGGGACAACCAAGAGACCCAGTACTTC. The full variable domain, with the rest looked up from reference TRBV7-8 and TRBJ2-5, is GAGVSQSPRYKVAKRGQDVALRCDPISGHVSLFWYQQALGQGPEFLTYFQNEAQLDKSGLPSDRFFAERPEGSVSTLKIQRTQQEDSAVYLCASSSKVRDNQETQYFGPGTRLLVL.

The chain combines TRBV7-6 with TRBJ2-7; 8 bases align to TRBD2. Germline CDR1 and CDR2: SGHVS and FNYEAQ. The CDR3 is 14 amino acids. The ends lost 5 bases at V and 6 bases at J; junction bases unmatched: 9. This CDR3 reads CASSRGLAPSEQYF. CDR3 in DNA: TGTGCCAGCAGCCGAGGACTAGCTCCTTCCGAGCAGTACTTC.

The chain is built from TRBV27 and TRBJ2-3, with D possibly matching TRBD1 (6 bases). This CDR3 has 13 residues. From germline, CDR1 is MNHEY and CDR2 SMNVEV (reference sequence). V was clipped by 7 bases and J by 2 bases, with 10 bases between them. The CDR3 region is CASKQGNTDTQYF. DNA of the CDR3: TGTGCCAGCAAGCAGGGGAACACAGATACGCAGTATTTT.

The V gene is TRBV7-7, the J gene TRBJ2-3; 7 nucleotides agree with TRBD1. The CDR3 runs 15 residues. V dropped 2 bases and J dropped 4; count of bases not matched to a gene: 6. The germline V gene encodes CDR1 SSHAT and CDR2 FNYEAQ (reference sequence). The chain's CDR3 is CASSLTTGSADTQYF. The CDR3 region has the DNA TGTGCCAGCAGCTTAACGACAGGGTCGGCAGATACGCAGTATTTT.

The J gene is TRBJ2-3, the V gene TRBV15; a weak D match, TRBD1 (5 bases). Trimming left V 0 bases short and J 4 bases short, with 14 bases between. The CDR3 is 16 amino acids. Germline V gene sequence: CDR1 LNHNV, CDR2 YYDKDF (reference sequence). CDR3 residues: CATSRDGAKGADTQYF. In DNA, the CDR3 is TGTGCCACCAGCAGAGATGGGGCCAAGGGCGCAGATACGCAGTATTTT.

The genes are TRBV18 and TRBJ2-1; perhaps D is TRBD1 or TRBD2 (5 bases each). CDR1 KGHSH and CDR2 LQKENI come from the germline V gene. CDR3 size: 17 residues. Trimming removed 2 bases at V and 8 bases at J, with 22 bases between. The CDR3 loop is CASSPAWLGTPRDEQFF. In nucleotides, the CDR3 is TGTGCCAGCTCACCAGCGTGGCTGGGGACCCCCAGGGATGAGCAGTTCTTC. Looking up the rest from reference TRBV18 and TRBJ2-1 gives the full variable domain: NAGVMQNPRHLVRRRGQEARLRCSPMKGHSHVYWYRQLPEEGLKFMVYLQKENIIDESGMPKERFSAEFPKEGPSILRIQQVVRGDSAAYFCASSPAWLGTPRDEQFFGPGTRLTVL.

Comments on this clone: An end of the junction differs from the germline gene, which may be a read error. The V and J genes are TRBV7-7 and TRBJ2-1, with 10 bases matching TRBD2. CDR1 and CDR2 from the germline V gene are SSHAT and FNYEAQ (reference sequence). This CDR3 has 14 residues. In nucleotides, the CDR3 is TGTGCTAGCAGCTTAGCGGGAGGTAACAATGAGCAGTTCTTC. Protein product: CASSLAGGNNEQFF.

V is TRBV7-6 and J is TRBJ2-7, with 8 nucleotides matching TRBD1. Per germline, CDR1 SGHVS and CDR2 FNYEAQ. Germline trimming cut 5 bases from V and 3 bases from J; bases unmatched to any gene: 3. The length of the CDR3 is 13 residues. The CDR3 protein is CASSLQGDYEQYF. The CDR3 DNA is TGTGCCAGCAGCCTACAGGGGGACTACGAGCAGTACTTC.

This sequence joins TRBV6-5 and TRBJ2-7; 8 bases line up with TRBD1. This CDR3 has 13 amino acids. The trim removed 6 bases at V and 1 base at J, leaving 2 bases unmatched. CDR1 is MNHEY, CDR2 SVGAGI, per germline. CDR3 residues: CASRTGASYEQYF. CDR3 DNA: TGTGCCAGCAGGACAGGGGCTTCCTACGAGCAGTACTTC.

CDR3 in DNA: TGTGCCAGCAGCTTAGGGCCGAAGAACACTGAAGCTTTCTTT. Amino acid sequence: CASSLGPKNTEAFF. The chain employs TRBV7-9 and TRBJ1-1, with D unresolved. Trimming removed 1 base from V and 1 base from J, with 7 bases in between. CDR1 is SEHNR and CDR2 is FQNEAQ in the germline V gene (reference sequence). There are 14 residues in the CDR3. The full variable domain, rest sourced from reference TRBV7-9 and TRBJ1-1, is DTGVSQNPRHKITKRGQNVTFRCDPISEHNRLYWYRQTLGQGPEFLTYFQNEAQLEKSRLLSDRFSAERPKGSFSTLEIQRTEQGDSAMYLCASSLGPKNTEAFFGQGTRLTVV.

This chain connects TRBV27 to TRBJ2-1, with 11 bases lining up with TRBD2. The CDR3 contains 13 residues. Germline CDR1 is MNHEY and CDR2 is SMNVEV (reference sequence). With 3 bases clipped from V and 13 bases from J, the junction kept 5 bases outside the gene matches. CDR3 DNA: TGTGCCAGCAGTTTCACACTAGCGGGAGATCAGTTCTTC. Translated, it gives CASSFTLAGDQFF.

This rearrangement joins TRBV5-8 to TRBJ1-5; D is uncertain. This CDR3 is built from 11 residues. The V end lost 2 bases, the J end lost 9 bases, and 6 bases lay between the germline ends. Germline loops: CDR1 SGHTS, CDR2 YDEGEE. The CDR3 sequence is CASSFAGPQHF. The CDR3 nucleotides are TGTGCCAGCAGCTTCGCGGGGCCCCAGCATTTT.

This clone was counted between two and nine times. The gene calls are TRBV6-6 and TRBJ1-4; D is unclear. In germline, CDR1 is MNHNY, CDR2 SVGAGI (reference sequence). Trimming took 10 bases from V and 8 from J, leaving 8 bases between them. The CDR3 totals 10 residues. CDR3 amino acids: CATSREKLFF. The CDR3 bases are TGTGCCACCAGCCGGGAAAAACTGTTTTTT.

This chain connects TRBV19 to TRBJ2-7; 9 bases agree with TRBD1. This CDR3 spans 12 amino acids. V was clipped by 9 bases and J by 6 bases; unmatched bases: 6. Germline-derived CDR1 and CDR2 are LNHDA and SQIVND (reference sequence). CDR3 amino acids: CASGTGKVEQYF. For the CDR3, the DNA is TGTGCCAGCGGGACAGGGAAAGTCGAGCAGTACTTC.

The gene calls are TRBV5-6 and TRBJ2-7; 10 bases are a match to TRBD2. The CDR3 totals 14 residues. Germline V gives CDR1 SGHDT, CDR2 YYEEEE. V gave up 2 bases and J gave up 3 bases; unmatched junction bases: 2. The CDR3 DNA is TGTGCCAGCAGCTTTAGCGGGAGGCACTACGAGCAGTACTTC. Encoded protein: CASSFSGRHYEQYF.

The J gene is TRBJ1-2, the V gene TRBV19, with D hard to call. In germline, CDR1 is LNHDA, CDR2 SQIVND (reference sequence). The CDR3 consists of 11 residues. V dropped 5 bases and J dropped 8 bases, with 9 bases sitting between them. Written as DNA, the CDR3 is TGTGCCAGTAGTTATGAAGAAGGCTACACCTTC. This codes for CASSYEEGYTF. The full variable domain, in which reference TRBV19 and TRBJ1-2 provide the parts outside the CDR3, is DGGITQSPKYLFRKEGQNVTLSCEQNLNHDAMYWYRQDPGQGLRLIYYSQIVNDFQKGDIAEGYSVSREKKESFPLTVTSAQKNPTAFYLCASSYEEGYTFGSGTRLTVV.

The chain links TRBV7-8 to TRBJ2-7; 10 bases match TRBD1. The germline gives CDR1 SGHVS, CDR2 FQNEAQ. V lost 4 bases and J lost 4; bases outside the gene matches: 7. The CDR3 has 15 residues. The CDR3: CASSWGPGQGYEQYF. For the CDR3, the DNA is TGTGCCAGCAGCTGGGGTCCGGGACAGGGGTACGAGCAGTACTTC.

The rearrangement uses TRBV18 and TRBJ2-2, with TRBD1 identical over 10 bases. There are 16 residues in the CDR3. The J segment lost 4 bases and the V segment lost 2 bases, leaving 4 bases of the junction unmatched. The germline gives CDR1 KGHSH, CDR2 LQKENI. The CDR3 nucleotides are TGTGCCAGCTCACCAGCGGGACAGGGGTCCACCGGGGAGCTGTTTTTT. Protein sequence: CASSPAGQGSTGELFF. Full variable domain (outside the CDR3, taken from reference TRBV18 and TRBJ2-2): NAGVMQNPRHLVRRRGQEARLRCSPMKGHSHVYWYRQLPEEGLKFMVYLQKENIIDESGMPKERFSAEFPKEGPSILRIQQVVRGDSAAYFCASSPAGQGSTGELFFGEGSRLTVL.

This chain joins TRBV10-3 and TRBJ1-1; D gene unclear. Trimming stripped 3 bases from V and 5 bases from J, with 7 bases between. Per germline, CDR1 ENHRY and CDR2 SYGVKD. The CDR3 loop spans 12 amino acids. CDR3 sequence reads: CAISDWNTEAFF. The CDR3 region has the DNA TGTGCCATCAGTGATTGGAATACTGAAGCTTTCTTT.